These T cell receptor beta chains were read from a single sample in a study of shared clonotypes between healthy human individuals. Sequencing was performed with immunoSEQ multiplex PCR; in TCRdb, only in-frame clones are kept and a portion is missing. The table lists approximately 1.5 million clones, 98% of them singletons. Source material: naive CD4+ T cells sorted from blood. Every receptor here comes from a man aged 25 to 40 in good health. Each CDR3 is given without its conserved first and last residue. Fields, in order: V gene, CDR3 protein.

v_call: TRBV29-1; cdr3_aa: SVPLYGYT
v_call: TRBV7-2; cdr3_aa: ASSLVLVVPGELF
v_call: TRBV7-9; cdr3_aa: ASSPAWKESYNEQF
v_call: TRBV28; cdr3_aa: ASSLGSGRAEEQF
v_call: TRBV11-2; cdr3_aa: ASSLTPGPTYEQY
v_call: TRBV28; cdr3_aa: ASSLYLDRWGAAGYNEQF
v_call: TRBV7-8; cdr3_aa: ASSTDLTEQY
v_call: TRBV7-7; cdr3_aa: ASSQGGGPTETQY
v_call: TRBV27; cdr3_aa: ATSGLGGSRNEQY
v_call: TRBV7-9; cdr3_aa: ASSSAGQGYEQY
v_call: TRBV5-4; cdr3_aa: ASSTMQGGRAAEQF
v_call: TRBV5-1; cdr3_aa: ASSLNTVNTGELF
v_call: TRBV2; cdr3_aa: ASSAGRSSSQH
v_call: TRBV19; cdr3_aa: ASRLAPGRYTEAF
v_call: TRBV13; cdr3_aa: ASSSNALGRIINEQF
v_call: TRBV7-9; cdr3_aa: ASSLVAGLLSYNEQF